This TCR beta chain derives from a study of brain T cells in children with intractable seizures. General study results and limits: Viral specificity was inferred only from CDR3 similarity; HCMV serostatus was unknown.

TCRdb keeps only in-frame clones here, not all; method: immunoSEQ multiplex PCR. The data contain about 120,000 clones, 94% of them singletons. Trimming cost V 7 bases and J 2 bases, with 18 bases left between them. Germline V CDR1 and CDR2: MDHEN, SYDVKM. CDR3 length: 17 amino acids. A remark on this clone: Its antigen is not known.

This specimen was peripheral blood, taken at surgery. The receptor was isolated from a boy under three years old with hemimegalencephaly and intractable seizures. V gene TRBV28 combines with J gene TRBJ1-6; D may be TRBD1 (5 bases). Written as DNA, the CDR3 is TGTGCCAGCACTTCAAAGTGGGGGGGGACCTATAATTCACCCCTCCACTTT. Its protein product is CASTSKWGGTYNSPLHF.